This T cell receptor beta chain comes out of a study of cytomegalovirus exposure and HLA in healthy donors. Across the study: Sequencing of 150 million to 200 million T cells in an earlier analysis found 100 million or so unique TCR beta sequences. Study results and limitations: The authors later linked a missense DCLRE1C variant to TCR beta V- and J-gene trimming. Researchers reported from a later analysis that most CMV-associated TCR beta chains appeared HLA-restricted.

As regards this clone: Antigen unknown.

Healthy bone marrow donors made up the donors. Vbeta (60) and Jbeta (13) primers were used in the PCR. Produced via immunoSEQ multiplex PCR; TCRdb's table is partial and in-frame only. The sample shows around 150,000 clones, approximately 80% of them seen only once. Looked up from germline, CDR1 is GTSNPN and CDR2 is SVGIG (reference sequence). Unmatched junction bases numbered 8, after V lost 2 bases and J lost 6 bases. The CDR3 runs to 15 residues. V is TRBV30 and J is TRBJ1-2, with 11 bases aligning to TRBD1. This receptor was taken from a man in his forties in good health and CMV-seropositive. The sample was PBMCs. The CDR3 region is CAWSQWTGGVHGYTF. The CDR3 DNA is TGTGCCTGGAGTCAATGGACAGGGGGCGTCCATGGCTACACCTTC.